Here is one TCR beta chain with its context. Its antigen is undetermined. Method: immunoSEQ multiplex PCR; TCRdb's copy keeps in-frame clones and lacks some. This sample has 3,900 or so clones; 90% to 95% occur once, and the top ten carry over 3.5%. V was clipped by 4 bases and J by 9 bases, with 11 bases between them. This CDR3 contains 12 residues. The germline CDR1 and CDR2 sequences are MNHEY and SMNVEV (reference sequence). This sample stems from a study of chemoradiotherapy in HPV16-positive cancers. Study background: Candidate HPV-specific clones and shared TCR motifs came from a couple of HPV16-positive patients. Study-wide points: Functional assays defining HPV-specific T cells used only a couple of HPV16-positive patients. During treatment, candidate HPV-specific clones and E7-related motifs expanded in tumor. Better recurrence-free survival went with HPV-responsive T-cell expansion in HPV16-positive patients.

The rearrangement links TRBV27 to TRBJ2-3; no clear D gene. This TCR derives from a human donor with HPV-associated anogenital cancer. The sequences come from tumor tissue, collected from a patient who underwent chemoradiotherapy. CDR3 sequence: CASSSPTSTQYF. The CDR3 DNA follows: TGTGCCAGCAGTTCCCCGACGTCAACGCAGTATTTT.